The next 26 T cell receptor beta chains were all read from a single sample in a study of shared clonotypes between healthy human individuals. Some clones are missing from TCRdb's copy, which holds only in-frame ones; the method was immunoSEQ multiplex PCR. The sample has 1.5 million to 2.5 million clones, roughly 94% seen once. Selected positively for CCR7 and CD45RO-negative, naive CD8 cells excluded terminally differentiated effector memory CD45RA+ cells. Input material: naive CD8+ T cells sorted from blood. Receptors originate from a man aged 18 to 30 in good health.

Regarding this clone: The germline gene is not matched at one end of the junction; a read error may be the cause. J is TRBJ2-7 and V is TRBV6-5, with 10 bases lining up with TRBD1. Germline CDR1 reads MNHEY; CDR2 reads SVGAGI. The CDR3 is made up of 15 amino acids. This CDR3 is CASSRLGQGTDEQSF. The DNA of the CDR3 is TGTGCCAGCAGTCGCTTGGGACAGGGGACGGACGAGCAGTCCTTC.

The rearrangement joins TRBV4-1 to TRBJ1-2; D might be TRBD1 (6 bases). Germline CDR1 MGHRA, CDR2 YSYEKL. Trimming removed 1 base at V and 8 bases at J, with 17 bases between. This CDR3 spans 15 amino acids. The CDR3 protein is CASSQGGGGLSGYTF. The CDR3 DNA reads TGCGCCAGCAGCCAAGGAGGCGGGGGGCTCTCGGGCTACACCTTC.

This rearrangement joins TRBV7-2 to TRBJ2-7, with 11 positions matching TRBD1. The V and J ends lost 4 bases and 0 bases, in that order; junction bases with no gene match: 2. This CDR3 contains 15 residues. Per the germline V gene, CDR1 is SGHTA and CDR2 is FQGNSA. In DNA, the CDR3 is TGTGCCAGCAGCTCCGGGACAGGGGGCTCCTACGAGCAGTACTTC. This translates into CASSSGTGGSYEQYF.

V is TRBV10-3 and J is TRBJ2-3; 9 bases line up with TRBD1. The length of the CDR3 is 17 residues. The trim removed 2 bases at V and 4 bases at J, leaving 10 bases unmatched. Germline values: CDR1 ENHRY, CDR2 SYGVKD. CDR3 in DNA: TGTGCCATCAGTGAGGTGGTGGTGACAGGGGGTTCAGATACGCAGTATTTT. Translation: CAISEVVVTGGSDTQYF.

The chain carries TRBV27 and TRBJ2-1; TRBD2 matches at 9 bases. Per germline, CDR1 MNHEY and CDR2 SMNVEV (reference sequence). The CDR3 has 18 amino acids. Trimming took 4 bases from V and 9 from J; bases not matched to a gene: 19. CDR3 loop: CASSYLRGGAGGEGEQFF. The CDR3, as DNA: TGTGCCAGCAGTTACCTCCGGGGAGGAGCGGGGGGAGAGGGTGAGCAGTTCTTC.

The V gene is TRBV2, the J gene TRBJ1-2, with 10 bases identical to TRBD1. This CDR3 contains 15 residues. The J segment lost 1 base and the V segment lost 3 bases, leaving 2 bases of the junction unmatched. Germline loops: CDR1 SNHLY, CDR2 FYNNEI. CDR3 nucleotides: TGTGCCAGCAGTGAGGGGACAGGGGTTAACTATGGCTACACCTTC. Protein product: CASSEGTGVNYGYTF.

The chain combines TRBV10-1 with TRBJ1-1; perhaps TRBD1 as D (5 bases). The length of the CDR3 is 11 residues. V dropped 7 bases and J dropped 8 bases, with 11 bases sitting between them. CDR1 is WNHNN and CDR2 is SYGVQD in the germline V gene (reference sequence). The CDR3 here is CASNAGGEAFF. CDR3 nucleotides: TGCGCCAGCAATGCGGGGGGGGAAGCTTTCTTT.

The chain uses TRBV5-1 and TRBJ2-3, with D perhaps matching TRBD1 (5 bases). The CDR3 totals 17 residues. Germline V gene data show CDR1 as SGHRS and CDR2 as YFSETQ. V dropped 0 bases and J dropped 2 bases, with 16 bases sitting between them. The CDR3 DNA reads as TGCGCCAGCAGCTTGGCGACAGAAGGGTTCTACACAGATACGCAGTATTTT. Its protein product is CASSLATEGFYTDTQYF.

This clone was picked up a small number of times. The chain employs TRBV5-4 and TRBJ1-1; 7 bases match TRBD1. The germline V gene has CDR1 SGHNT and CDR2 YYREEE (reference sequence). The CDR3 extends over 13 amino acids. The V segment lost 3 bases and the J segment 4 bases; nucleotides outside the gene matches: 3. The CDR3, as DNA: TGTGCCAGCAGCTCAGGGGGGAGCACTGAAGCTTTCTTT. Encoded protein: CASSSGGSTEAFF.

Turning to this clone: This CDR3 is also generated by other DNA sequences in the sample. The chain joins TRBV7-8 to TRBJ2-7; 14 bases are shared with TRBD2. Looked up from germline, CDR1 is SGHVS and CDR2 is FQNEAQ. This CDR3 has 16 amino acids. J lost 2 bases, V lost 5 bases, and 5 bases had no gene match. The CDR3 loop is CASSPGLAGVPYEQYF. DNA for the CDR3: TGTGCCAGCAGCCCGGGACTAGCGGGAGTCCCCTACGAGCAGTACTTC.

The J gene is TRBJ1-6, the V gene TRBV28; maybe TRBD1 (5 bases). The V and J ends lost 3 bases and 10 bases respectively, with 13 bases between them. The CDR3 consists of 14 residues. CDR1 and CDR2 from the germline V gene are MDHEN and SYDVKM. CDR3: CASSFGQGFSPLHF. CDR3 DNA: TGTGCCAGCAGTTTTGGGCAGGGTTTCTCACCCCTCCACTTT.

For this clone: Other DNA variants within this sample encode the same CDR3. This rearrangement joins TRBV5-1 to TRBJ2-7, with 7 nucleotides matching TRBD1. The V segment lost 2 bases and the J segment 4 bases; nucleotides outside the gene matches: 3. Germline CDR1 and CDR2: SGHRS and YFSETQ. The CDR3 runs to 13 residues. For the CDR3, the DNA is TGCGCCAGCAGCTTTAACAGGGGTTACGAGCAGTACTTC. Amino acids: CASSFNRGYEQYF. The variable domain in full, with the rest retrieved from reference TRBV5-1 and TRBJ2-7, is KAGVTQTPRYLIKTRGQQVTLSCSPISGHRSVSWYQQTPGQGLQFLFEYFSETQRNKGNFPGRFSGRQFSNSRSEMNVSTLELGDSALYLCASSFNRGYEQYFGPGTRLTVT.

DNA for the CDR3: TGTGCCAGCAGCTTAGAGGCTAGCGGGAGGAGTGAGCAGTTCTTC. This codes for CASSLEASGRSEQFF. This sequence joins TRBV11-2 and TRBJ2-1; 11 bases agree with TRBD2. The CDR3 loop spans 15 amino acids. V shed 0 bases and J 9 bases; nucleotides not matched to a gene: 4. The germline V gene has CDR1 SGHAT and CDR2 FQNNGV.

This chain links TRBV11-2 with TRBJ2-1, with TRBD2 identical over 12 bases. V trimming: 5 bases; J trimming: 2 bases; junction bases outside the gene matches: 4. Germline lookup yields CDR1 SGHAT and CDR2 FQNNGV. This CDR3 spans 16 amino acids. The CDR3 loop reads CASSTWTSGTYNEQFF. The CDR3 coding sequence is TGTGCCAGCAGCACGTGGACTAGCGGGACCTACAATGAGCAGTTCTTC.

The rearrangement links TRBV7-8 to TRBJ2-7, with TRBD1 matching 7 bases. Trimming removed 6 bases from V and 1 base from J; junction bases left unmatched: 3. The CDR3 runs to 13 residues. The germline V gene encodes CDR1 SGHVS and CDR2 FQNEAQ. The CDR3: CASSETGSYEQYF. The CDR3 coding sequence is TGTGCCAGCAGTGAGACAGGGTCCTACGAGCAGTACTTC. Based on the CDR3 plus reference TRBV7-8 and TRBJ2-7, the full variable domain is GAGVSQSPRYKVAKRGQDVALRCDPISGHVSLFWYQQALGQGPEFLTYFQNEAQLDKSGLPSDRFFAERPEGSVSTLKIQRTQQEDSAVYLCASSETGSYEQYFGPGTRLTVT.

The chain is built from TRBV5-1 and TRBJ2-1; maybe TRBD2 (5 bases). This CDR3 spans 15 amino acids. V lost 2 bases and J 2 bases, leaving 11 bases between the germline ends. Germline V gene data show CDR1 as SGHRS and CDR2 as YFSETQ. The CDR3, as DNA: TGCGCCAGCAGCTTACGAATAGCGACCTACAATGAGCAGTTCTTC. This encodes CASSLRIATYNEQFF.

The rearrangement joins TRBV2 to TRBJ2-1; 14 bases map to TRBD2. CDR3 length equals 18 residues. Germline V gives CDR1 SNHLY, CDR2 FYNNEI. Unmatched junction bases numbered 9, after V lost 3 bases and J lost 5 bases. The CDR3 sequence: CASSDGLAGGSLNNEQFF. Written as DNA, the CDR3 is TGTGCCAGCAGTGACGGACTAGCGGGGGGCTCCCTTAACAATGAGCAGTTCTTC.

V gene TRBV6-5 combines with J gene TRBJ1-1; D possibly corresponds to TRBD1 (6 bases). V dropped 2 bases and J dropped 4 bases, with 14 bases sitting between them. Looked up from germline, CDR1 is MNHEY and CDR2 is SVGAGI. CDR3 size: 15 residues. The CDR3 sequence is CASSYVGGLGTEAFF. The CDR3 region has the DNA TGTGCCAGCAGTTACGTCGGGGGCCTAGGCACTGAAGCTTTCTTT.

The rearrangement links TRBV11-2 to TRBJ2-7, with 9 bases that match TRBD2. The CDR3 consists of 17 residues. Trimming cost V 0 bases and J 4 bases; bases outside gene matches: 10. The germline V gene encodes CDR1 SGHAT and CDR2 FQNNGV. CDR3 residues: CASSLDRVRLAVYEQYF. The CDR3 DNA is TGTGCCAGCAGCTTAGATCGGGTTAGACTAGCGGTTTACGAGCAGTACTTC. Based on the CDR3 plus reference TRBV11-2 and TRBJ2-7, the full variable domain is EAGVAQSPRYKIIEKRQSVAFWCNPISGHATLYWYQQILGQGPKLLIQFQNNGVVDDSQLPKDRFSAERLKGVDSTLKIQPAKLEDSAVYLCASSLDRVRLAVYEQYFGPGTRLTVT.

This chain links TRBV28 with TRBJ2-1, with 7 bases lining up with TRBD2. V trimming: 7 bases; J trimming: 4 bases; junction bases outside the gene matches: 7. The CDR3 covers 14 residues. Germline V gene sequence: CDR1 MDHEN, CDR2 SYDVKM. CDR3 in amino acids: CASKWSGEYNEQFF. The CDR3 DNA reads TGTGCCAGCAAGTGGAGCGGGGAGTACAATGAGCAGTTCTTC.

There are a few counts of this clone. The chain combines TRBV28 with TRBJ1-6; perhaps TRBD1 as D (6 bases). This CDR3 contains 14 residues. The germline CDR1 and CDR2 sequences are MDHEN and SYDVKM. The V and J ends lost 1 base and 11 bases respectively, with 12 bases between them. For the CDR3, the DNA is TGTGCCAGCAGTTTATCAGGGGCGCCGACACCCCTCCACTTT. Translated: CASSLSGAPTPLHF.

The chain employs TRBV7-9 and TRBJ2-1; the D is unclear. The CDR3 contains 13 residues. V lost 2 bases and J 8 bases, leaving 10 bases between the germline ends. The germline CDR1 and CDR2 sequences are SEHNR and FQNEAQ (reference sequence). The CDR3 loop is CASSLPLVDEQFF. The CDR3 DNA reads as TGTGCCAGCAGCTTACCCCTGGTCGATGAGCAGTTCTTC.

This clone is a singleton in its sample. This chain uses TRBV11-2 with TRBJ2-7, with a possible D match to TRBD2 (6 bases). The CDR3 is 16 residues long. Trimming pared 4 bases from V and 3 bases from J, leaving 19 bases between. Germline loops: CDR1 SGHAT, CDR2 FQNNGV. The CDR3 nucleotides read TGTGCCAGCAGCTCTACCCCCGGGACTGACGGCTACGAGCAGTACTTC. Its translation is CASSSTPGTDGYEQYF.

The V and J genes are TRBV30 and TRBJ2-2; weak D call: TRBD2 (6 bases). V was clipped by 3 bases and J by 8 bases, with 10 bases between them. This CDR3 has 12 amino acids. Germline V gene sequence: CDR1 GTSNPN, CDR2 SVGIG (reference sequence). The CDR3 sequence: CAWSMEGGELFF. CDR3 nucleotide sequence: TGTGCCTGGAGCATGGAGGGGGGGGAGCTGTTTTTT.

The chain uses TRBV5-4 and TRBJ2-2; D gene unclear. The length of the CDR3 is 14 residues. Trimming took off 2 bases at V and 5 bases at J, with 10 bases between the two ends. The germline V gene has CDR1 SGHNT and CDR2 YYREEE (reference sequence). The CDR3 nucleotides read TGTGCCAGCAGCTTCGCCTCTAGGACCGGGGAGCTGTTTTTT. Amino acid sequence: CASSFASRTGELFF.

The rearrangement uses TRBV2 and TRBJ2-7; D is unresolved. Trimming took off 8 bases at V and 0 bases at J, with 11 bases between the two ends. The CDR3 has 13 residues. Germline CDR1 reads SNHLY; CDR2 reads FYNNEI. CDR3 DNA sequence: TGTGCCAGCCTCGGGTCCTTCTCCTACGAGCAGTACTTC. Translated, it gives CASLGSFSYEQYF.